This T cell receptor beta chain was retrieved from a study of blood T cell repertoires in COVID-19. Study-wide background: Material from acute and convalescent COVID-19 was sourced from the United States, Italy and Spain.

Between the trimmed V and J ends, which lost 0 bases and 3 bases, there was a span of 9 bases. The germline gives CDR1 SGHRS, CDR2 YFSETQ. The CDR3 spans 14 residues. The data were produced by immunoSEQ multiplex PCR, yet TCRdb's version contains in-frame clones alone and is incomplete. Of fewer than 80,000 clones listed, around 77% are singletons. The sequenced sample consisted of peripheral blood. The J gene is TRBJ2-5, the V gene TRBV5-1; D is unresolved. The source of this sequence is a human donor in a cohort sampled during active COVID-19. As DNA, the CDR3 is TGCGCCAGCAGCTTGGCCGGCAGGAAAGAGACCCAGTACTTC. This gives the protein CASSLAGRKETQYF.